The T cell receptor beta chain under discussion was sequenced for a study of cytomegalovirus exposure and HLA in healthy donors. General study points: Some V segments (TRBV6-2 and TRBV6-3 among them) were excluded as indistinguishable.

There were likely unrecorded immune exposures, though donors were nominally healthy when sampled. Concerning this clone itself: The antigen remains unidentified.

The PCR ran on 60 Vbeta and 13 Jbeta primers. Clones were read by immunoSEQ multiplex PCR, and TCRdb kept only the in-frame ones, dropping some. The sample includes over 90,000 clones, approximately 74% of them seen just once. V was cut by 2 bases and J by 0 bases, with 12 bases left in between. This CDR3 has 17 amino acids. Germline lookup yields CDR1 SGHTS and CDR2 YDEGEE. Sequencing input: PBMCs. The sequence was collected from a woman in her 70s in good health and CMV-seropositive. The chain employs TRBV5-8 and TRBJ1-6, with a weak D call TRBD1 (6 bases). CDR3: CASSFRQASSYNSPLHF. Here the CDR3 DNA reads TGTGCCAGCAGCTTTCGACAGGCCAGCTCCTATAATTCACCCCTCCACTTT.